This T cell receptor (beta chain) was captured in a study of neurological immune-mediated disorders. Study-level points and caveats: Phylogenetically, 18 of 34 multiple sclerosis patients' repertoires fell into one related-CDR3 cluster, a possible signature.

TCRdb reprocessed the 5' RACE reads via MiXCR and lists one record per CDR3 protein. This sample has about 70,000 distinct CDR3 sequences, with 2.5% to 4% found just once. This clonotype was seen many times. The target antigen is unknown. V shed 0 bases and J shed 0 bases, with 3 bases lying between them. Per the germline V gene, CDR1 is DFQATT and CDR2 is SNEGSKA (reference sequence). This CDR3 is built from 12 residues. Sequences were obtained from PBMCs. The genes are TRBV20-1 and TRBJ2-7; D unclear. The TCR originated in a woman between 50 and 59 years old with multiple sclerosis. In DNA form, the CDR3 reads TGCAGTGCTAGAGAAAGCTCCTACGAGCAGTACTTC. This translates into CSARESSYEQYF.